This T cell receptor (beta chain) came from a study of shared clonotypes between healthy human individuals. Findings of the study overall: Rarefaction showed sorted-subset sequencing was incomplete despite large depth.

Researchers divided each subset's genomic DNA evenly across several immunoSEQ plates. TCRdb's copy holds only in-frame clones and misses some; the assay was immunoSEQ multiplex PCR. The table records 900,000 to 1,200,000 clones, around 78% of them present only once. Among the donors, all were Caucasian adults who lived in Nashville, Tennessee. In germline, CDR1 is SNHLY, CDR2 FYNNEI. This CDR3 region has 14 residues. Remarks on this clone: Its cognate antigen is unknown. The junction differs from germline at one of its ends, possibly a read error.

The clonotype comes from a man between 18 and 29 years old in good health. Some clones in this sample may be carry-over from other donors' samples. The V call is TRBV2, the J call TRBJ2-1; 14 nucleotides agree with TRBD2. Sequences were obtained from memory CD4+ T cells from PBMCs. Subset noted: CD45RA-negative fraction. CDR3: CASSRLAGGLLGVF. CDR3 nucleotides: TGTGCCAGCAGTCGACTAGCGGGAGGGCTCCTGGGGGTCTTC. Full variable domain (rest looked up from reference TRBV2 and TRBJ2-1): EPEVTQTPSHQVTQMGQEVILRCVPISNHLYFYWYRQILGQKVEFLVSFYNNEISEKSEIFDDQFSVERPDGSNFTLKIRSTKLEDSAMYFCASSRLAGGLLGVFGPGTRLTVL.